This TCR beta chain originates from a study of blood T cells in healthy people across ages. A second about 7 to 11 cycle PCR used barcoded and J-beta primers. MiXCR, run by TCRdb on the 5' RACE reads, gives a single entry per CDR3 protein. This table holds more than 750,000 distinct CDR3 sequences, 25% to 30% found once. In its sample, this clonotype was seen a few times. CDR1 and CDR2 (germline): MNHEY, SVGAGI. Trimming shortened V by 6 bases and J by 8 bases, and 17 bases separated the two germline ends. The CDR3 runs 14 residues. The same data also contributed to another study, on T cells of mothers and their children. From that report: Related and unrelated pairs show similar thymic shaping of TCR recombination output.

This TCR came from a woman aged 40-49 years in good health. This chain joins TRBV6-5 and TRBJ2-1, with D tentatively TRBD2 (7 bases). Sample: blood. The CDR3 reads CASRPGGLSHEQFF. CDR3 bases: TGTGCCAGCAGGCCCGGGGGGCTTTCCCATGAGCAGTTCTTC.